The TCR beta chain described here comes from a study of CD8 T cells in ankylosing spondylitis. General study findings and limits: There was a TCR beta motif, made of several highly homologous variants, that appeared characteristic of ankylosing spondylitis blood.

TCRdb ran MiXCR on the 5' RACE reads and lists one entry per CDR3 protein. Among approximately 25,000 distinct CDR3 sequences, 17% were seen once, and the ten largest hold around 30%. Concerning this clonotype: Its antigen is as yet unknown.

The CDR3 loop spans 15 amino acids. From germline, CDR1 is KGHSH and CDR2 LQKENI. Trimming removed 5 bases from V and 1 base from J, with 13 bases in between. Sequenced material: blood. The gene calls are TRBV18 and TRBJ2-3; D is possibly TRBD2 (6 bases). The source of this sequence is a male donor with ankylosing spondylitis or in good health (not recorded which). The CDR3 nucleotides read TGTGCCAGCTCAACCTTGGGGGGAGGCACAGATACGCAGTATTTT. It is translated as CASSTLGGGTDTQYF. Supplemented by reference TRBV18 and TRBJ2-3, the full variable domain reads NAGVMQNPRHLVRRRGQEARLRCSPMKGHSHVYWYRQLPEEGLKFMVYLQKENIIDESGMPKERFSAEFPKEGPSILRIQQVVRGDSAAYFCASSTLGGGTDTQYFGPGTRLTVL.